This TCR beta chain came from a study of neurological immune-mediated disorders. This clonotype appeared many times. Trimming left V 0 bases short and J 0 bases short, with 17 bases between. The germline CDR1 and CDR2 sequences are LGHDT and YNNKEL (reference sequence). This CDR3 comprises 18 residues. The time point here: longitudinal time-point 1 (baseline). TCRdb passed the 5' RACE reads through MiXCR, listing each CDR3 protein once. This table has some 60,000 distinct CDR3 sequences, roughly 10% appearing once. The sample consisted of PBMCs. The chain carries TRBV3-1 and TRBJ1-2, with D possibly matching TRBD1 (6 bases). The sequence derives from a male donor with HTLV-1-associated myelopathy (HAM/TSP). CDR3 amino acids: CASSQEGSPGTPNYGYTF. Written as DNA, the CDR3 is TGTGCCAGCAGCCAAGAGGGGTCTCCAGGGACACCTAACTATGGCTACACCTTC. Full variable domain (outside the CDR3, taken from reference TRBV3-1 and TRBJ1-2): DTAVSQTPKYLVTQMGNDKSIKCEQNLGHDTMYWYKQDSKKFLKIMFSYNNKELIINETVPNRFSPKSPDKAHLNLHINSLELGDSAVYFCASSQEGSPGTPNYGYTFGSGTRLTVV.